These 23 T cell receptor beta chains came from one sample sequenced in a study of T cell responses to AZD1222 COVID-19 vaccine. Method: immunoSEQ multiplex PCR; TCRdb's copy keeps in-frame clones and lacks some. The sample includes 70,000 to 95,000 clones, roughly 88% of them seen just once. The sample consisted of peripheral blood, taken on day 0 of MenACWY control vaccination. These receptors all come from an adult in good health.

The chain links TRBV9 to TRBJ1-1, with no clear D. Trimming took off 5 bases at V and 1 base at J, with 9 bases between the two ends. The CDR3 has 13 residues. Germline CDR1 reads SGDLS; CDR2 reads YYNGEE. The CDR3 DNA reads as TGTGCCAGCAGTCTCTCCGGGAACACTGAAGCTTTCTTT. Protein: CASSLSGNTEAFF.

This chain uses TRBV12-3 or TRBV12-4 with TRBJ2-7, with TRBD1 as a possible D gene (5 bases). This CDR3 has 13 residues. Trimming removed 7 bases at V and 6 bases at J, with 16 bases between. The CDR3 region has the DNA TGTGCCAGCACCCAGGCCTCAGGGCGCGAGCAGTACTTC. Translating it yields CASTQASGREQYF.

This clone was recorded only once. The rearrangement links TRBV20-1 to TRBJ1-1, with TRBD1 as a possible D gene (5 bases). The CDR3 length is 14 residues. V was shortened by 3 bases and J by 1 base, with 12 bases between the two germline ends. Germline V gene sequence: CDR1 DFQATT, CDR2 SNEGSKA (reference sequence). CDR3: CSASLWGSNTEAFF. The CDR3 DNA reads TGCAGTGCTAGTCTGTGGGGGTCGAACACTGAAGCTTTCTTT.

The V and J genes are TRBV11-2 and TRBJ2-5; 7 bases are shared with TRBD2. The germline CDR1 and CDR2 sequences are SGHAT and FQNNGV. Trimming cost V 4 bases and J 4 bases; bases outside gene matches: 6. This CDR3 comprises 14 residues. CDR3 coding DNA: TGTGCCAGCAGCTGGGGACGGGGGGTAGAGACCCAGTACTTC. Amino acid sequence: CASSWGRGVETQYF. The full variable domain, in which reference TRBV11-2 and TRBJ2-5 provide the parts outside the CDR3, is EAGVAQSPRYKIIEKRQSVAFWCNPISGHATLYWYQQILGQGPKLLIQFQNNGVVDDSQLPKDRFSAERLKGVDSTLKIQPAKLEDSAVYLCASSWGRGVETQYFGPGTRLLVL.

This chain connects TRBV6-5 to TRBJ2-7; D perhaps matches TRBD1 (5 bases). Germline V gene data show CDR1 as MNHEY and CDR2 as SVGAGI. CDR3 size: 15 residues. V was pared by 5 bases and J by 0 bases, with 14 bases between. The CDR3 spells CASSIQGRGSYEQYF. Written as DNA, the CDR3 is TGTGCCAGCAGTATCCAGGGTAGGGGCTCCTACGAGCAGTACTTC.

In this sample, this clone turned up once. The chain recombines TRBV7-9 with TRBJ2-2, with D tentatively TRBD1 (5 bases). V was pared by 4 bases and J by 0 bases, with 15 bases between. Germline CDR1 SEHNR, CDR2 FQNEAQ (reference sequence). The CDR3 is 17 residues long. CDR3 sequence: CASSSSVGQTNTGELFF. CDR3 bases: TGTGCCAGCAGCTCCAGCGTCGGACAAACGAACACCGGGGAGCTGTTTTTT. Complete variable domain (other parts from reference TRBV7-9 and TRBJ2-2): DTGVSQNPRHKITKRGQNVTFRCDPISEHNRLYWYRQTLGQGPEFLTYFQNEAQLEKSRLLSDRFSAERPKGSFSTLEIQRTEQGDSAMYLCASSSSVGQTNTGELFFGEGSRLTVL.

The rearrangement joins TRBV29-1 to TRBJ2-7, with D possibly TRBD2 on 5 matching bases. V was trimmed by 4 bases and J by 5 bases, leaving 9 bases between them. CDR1 is SQVTM and CDR2 is ANQGSEA in the germline V gene. The length of the CDR3 is 11 residues. CDR3 nucleotides: TGCAGCGTTGGAGGGAGCGACGAGCAGTACTTC. Protein: CSVGGSDEQYF.

This rearrangement joins TRBV14 to TRBJ2-3; 7 nucleotides match TRBD2. The length of the CDR3 is 16 residues. V lost 1 base and J lost 2; bases outside the gene matches: 6. Per germline, CDR1 SGHDN and CDR2 FVKESK. The CDR3 protein is CASSQAAGANTDTQYF. The CDR3 coding sequence is TGTGCCAGCAGCCAAGCGGCGGGAGCGAACACAGATACGCAGTATTTT.

The chain combines TRBV10-3 with TRBJ2-5; D gene ambiguous. Trimming cost V 0 bases and J 5 bases, with 10 bases left between them. The CDR3 covers 14 residues. The germline gives CDR1 ENHRY, CDR2 SYGVKD. Written as DNA, the CDR3 is TGTGCCATCAGTGAGTCCCCAGGTCGCGAGACCCAGTACTTC. Encoded protein: CAISESPGRETQYF.

V usage is TRBV6-5 and J usage is TRBJ1-5, with 7 bases lining up with TRBD1. CDR3 length: 15 residues. Germline-derived CDR1 and CDR2 are MNHEY and SVGAGI. With 7 bases clipped from V and 4 bases from J, the junction kept 10 bases outside the gene matches. The CDR3, as DNA: TGTGCCAGCACCGGGGGGAGGGGGCTGAATCAGCCCCAGCATTTT. It codes for CASTGGRGLNQPQHF.

The sample holds one count of this clone. This chain joins TRBV6-4 and TRBJ2-1, with no clear D. The CDR3 runs 15 residues. The V gene's germline CDR1 is MRHNA and CDR2 SNTAGT. The V end lost 0 bases, the J end lost 3 bases, and 9 bases lay between the germline ends. CDR3 nucleotide sequence: TGTGCCAGCAGTGACTCTCGGTTGGGCTACAATGAGCAGTTCTTC. This sequence encodes CASSDSRLGYNEQFF.

This clone was recorded only once. The chain employs TRBV27 and TRBJ1-3; tentatively, D is TRBD1 (6 bases). Germline CDR1 reads MNHEY; CDR2 reads SMNVEV (reference sequence). The CDR3 is made up of 15 amino acids. The V end lost 7 bases, the J end lost 2 bases, and 15 bases lay between the germline ends. The CDR3 region is CASTRQVGAGNTIYF. The CDR3 DNA reads TGTGCCAGCACCAGACAGGTCGGGGCTGGAAACACCATATATTTT.

This chain connects TRBV19 to TRBJ2-1, with TRBD2 matching over 8 bases. After removal of 2 bases from V and 8 bases from J, the junction contained 29 bases not matched to a gene. Germline V CDR1 and CDR2: LNHDA, SQIVND (reference sequence). The CDR3 is 22 amino acids. The CDR3 is CASSIFLISGTKFTFSIDEQFF. In DNA, the CDR3 is TGTGCCAGTAGTATATTCCTCATTAGCGGGACCAAGTTCACGTTTTCGATCGATGAGCAGTTCTTC.

V usage is TRBV5-8 and J usage is TRBJ2-1; tentatively, D is TRBD1 (5 bases). The V and J ends lost 4 bases and 4 bases respectively, with 12 bases between them. Germline V gene data show CDR1 as SGHTS and CDR2 as YDEGEE. The CDR3 is made up of 14 amino acids. CDR3 protein: CASSPGQVYNEQFF. The CDR3 DNA reads as TGTGCCAGCAGCCCAGGACAAGTTTACAATGAGCAGTTCTTC.

The chain employs TRBV19 and TRBJ2-5, with 7 positions matching TRBD2. The CDR3 is made up of 15 amino acids. CDR1 is LNHDA and CDR2 is SQIVND in the germline V gene (reference sequence). The V and J ends lost 6 bases and 2 bases, in that order; junction bases with no gene match: 9. The CDR3 region has the DNA TGTGCCAGTAGCCACCTTAGGACTAGTCAAGAGACCCAGTACTTC. It translates to CASSHLRTSQETQYF.

The chain joins TRBV11-2 to TRBJ2-2, with TRBD2 matching over 9 bases. Trimming took 0 bases from V and 1 from J; bases not matched to a gene: 9. The CDR3 covers 19 residues. Germline CDR1 reads SGHAT; CDR2 reads FQNNGV. In nucleotides, the CDR3 is TGTGCCAGCAGCTTAGATTTATGGGCTAGCGGGGTGAACACCGGGGAGCTGTTTTTT. Translating it yields CASSLDLWASGVNTGELFF.

The rearrangement links TRBV5-1 to TRBJ2-7; D gene unclear. The CDR3 runs to 15 residues. V lost 2 bases and J lost 0, with 12 bases in between. Germline V gene sequence: CDR1 SGHRS, CDR2 YFSETQ. In DNA, the CDR3 is TGCGCCAGCAGCTTTTCTCCGTGGACCTCCTACGAGCAGTACTTC. Its translation: CASSFSPWTSYEQYF.

The CDR3 sequence: CASSFVGRGNNSPLHF. The CDR3 coding sequence is TGTGCCAGCAGCTTTGTCGGGAGGGGAAATAATTCACCCCTCCACTTT. The rearrangement links TRBV5-4 to TRBJ1-6; D is possibly TRBD1 (5 bases). The V end lost 2 bases, the J end lost 5 bases, and 14 bases lay between the germline ends. Germline V CDR1 and CDR2: SGHNT, YYREEE (reference sequence). This CDR3 has 16 amino acids.

This clone has a single count. The J gene is TRBJ1-1, the V gene TRBV5-1; tentative D call: TRBD1 (6 bases). This CDR3 region has 13 residues. V shed 4 bases and J shed 1 base, with 8 bases lying between them. Germline V CDR1 and CDR2: SGHRS, YFSETQ. The CDR3 coding sequence is TGCGCCAGCAGCGGGGGACAGAACACTGAAGCTTTCTTT. Encoded protein: CASSGGQNTEAFF.

The chain recombines TRBV7-9 with TRBJ2-3, with 8 bases that match TRBD1. The CDR3 runs 17 residues. V was clipped by 1 base and J by 2 bases; unmatched bases: 8. Germline V CDR1 and CDR2: SEHNR, FQNEAQ (reference sequence). CDR3 DNA: TGTGCCAGCAGCTTAGGGGGGACAGGATTTGCCACAGATACGCAGTATTTT. Protein sequence: CASSLGGTGFATDTQYF. Filled out from reference TRBV7-9 and TRBJ2-3, the complete variable domain reads DTGVSQNPRHKITKRGQNVTFRCDPISEHNRLYWYRQTLGQGPEFLTYFQNEAQLEKSRLLSDRFSAERPKGSFSTLEIQRTEQGDSAMYLCASSLGGTGFATDTQYFGPGTRLTVL.

The chain uses TRBV7-9 and TRBJ2-1, with 10 positions matching TRBD1. The CDR3 is 18 residues long. V was pared by 2 bases and J by 1 base, with 8 bases of the junction left unmatched. Germline CDR1 is SEHNR and CDR2 is FQNEAQ (reference sequence). The CDR3 DNA sequence: TGTGCCAGCAGCTTACGAATGGGACAGGGGCTATCCTACAATGAGCAGTTCTTC. This translates into CASSLRMGQGLSYNEQFF.

V usage is TRBV28 and J usage is TRBJ1-6; the match to TRBD1 covers 9 bases. Germline V gene lookup returns CDR1 MDHEN and CDR2 SYDVKM. The trim removed 11 bases at V and 6 bases at J, leaving 2 bases unmatched. The length of the CDR3 is 12 residues. CDR3 sequence: CAGGQGNSPLHF. In DNA, the CDR3 is TGTGCCGGGGGACAGGGTAATTCACCCCTCCACTTT.

V usage is TRBV11-2 and J usage is TRBJ1-1, with D perhaps TRBD1 (5 bases). The germline CDR1 and CDR2 sequences are SGHAT and FQNNGV. The CDR3 contains 14 residues. The V gene lost 5 bases and the J gene lost 4 bases, with 14 bases spanning the gap. The CDR3 here is CASSKGTASTEAFF. The CDR3 nucleotides are TGTGCCAGCAGCAAGGGGACCGCGAGCACTGAAGCTTTCTTT.